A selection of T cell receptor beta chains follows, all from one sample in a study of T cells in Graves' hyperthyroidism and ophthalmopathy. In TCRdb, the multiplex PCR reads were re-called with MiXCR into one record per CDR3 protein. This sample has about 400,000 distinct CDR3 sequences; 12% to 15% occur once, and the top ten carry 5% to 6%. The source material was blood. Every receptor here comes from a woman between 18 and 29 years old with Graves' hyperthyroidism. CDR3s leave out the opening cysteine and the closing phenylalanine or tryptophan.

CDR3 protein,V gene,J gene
ASSPLTGTYNEQF,TRBV18,TRBJ2-1
ASSYGGTGYQPQH,TRBV6-5,TRBJ1-5
ASSDREALGSSLH,TRBV10-2,TRBJ1-6
ASSWRGENTEAF,TRBV5-5,TRBJ1-1
ASSARATGILAGELF,TRBV9,TRBJ2-2
SALPTNPPDTQY,TRBV20-1,TRBJ2-3
ASAPRARDTEAF,TRBV27,TRBJ1-1
ASSPASGGELF,TRBV19,TRBJ2-2
ASSLGEASSGETQY,TRBV7-9,TRBJ2-5
ASSPYRVGDTEAF,TRBV12-3/TRBV12-4,TRBJ1-1
ASSLQGADTIY,TRBV7-3,TRBJ1-3
ASSSPREQF,TRBV28,TRBJ2-1
AWSVGNTEAF,TRBV30,TRBJ1-1
ATSDLGPDSNSNQPQH,TRBV24-1,TRBJ1-5
ASSLQTGNQPQH,TRBV12-3/TRBV12-4,TRBJ1-5
ASSSSRVSNTGELF,TRBV7-2,TRBJ2-2
ASSFDGATGETQY,TRBV7-2,TRBJ2-5
ATSDRTGGLAGGHEQY,TRBV24-1,TRBJ2-7
ASSLGDRESETQY,TRBV7-9,TRBJ2-5
ASSYSGGRASTGELF,TRBV6-5,TRBJ2-2
SATSGSSYNEQF,TRBV20-1,TRBJ2-1
ASLISENTEAF,TRBV6-1,TRBJ1-1
ASSAIKETQY,TRBV28,TRBJ2-5
SARTGTSNTGELF,TRBV20-1,TRBJ2-2
ASSLAGTVQETQY,TRBV5-1,TRBJ2-5
ASSEDGSTDTQY,TRBV7-2,TRBJ2-3